This TCR beta chain emerged from a study of early T cells in non-severe SARS-CoV-2 infection. This CDR3 spans 16 amino acids. The germline gives CDR1 SGHTA, CDR2 FQGNSA. V shed 3 bases and J 4 bases; nucleotides not matched to a gene: 8. One entry per CDR3 protein results from TCRdb running MiXCR on the 5' RACE reads. The top ten hold around 3.7% of the sample, which has about 70,000 distinct CDR3 sequences, about 14% seen once. The V gene is TRBV7-2, the J gene TRBJ2-3; 9 positions match TRBD2. The sample in question was whole blood, obtained at baseline. This clonotype was obtained from an adult who was a healthcare worker with PCR-confirmed SARS-CoV-2 infection or an uninfected control (not recorded which). The CDR3 region is CASSFQAGGGADTQYF. CDR3 DNA sequence: TGTGCCAGCAGCTTTCAAGCGGGAGGCGGAGCAGATACGCAGTATTTT. The whole variable domain, filled in from reference TRBV7-2 and TRBJ2-3, reads GAGVSQSPSNKVTEKGKDVELRCDPISGHTALYWYRQSLGQGLEFLIYFQGNSAPDKSGLPSDRFSAERTGGSVSTLTIQRTQQEDSAVYLCASSFQAGGGADTQYFGPGTRLTVL.